Sequencing of this T cell receptor beta chain was carried out in a study of blood T cell repertoires in COVID-19. Participants were aged about 18 to 95 years, lived in 20 to 30 US areas, and enrolled virtually. Participants classified as exposed had met a COVID-19 case within 2 weeks before study entry. Trimming pared 5 bases from V and 7 bases from J, leaving 12 bases between. The CDR3 sequence is 13 residues long. Germline V gives CDR1 LGHDT, CDR2 YNNKEL (reference sequence). Assay: immunoSEQ multiplex PCR; the TCRdb copy retains only in-frame clones and omits some. This sample yields about 300,000 clones, of which around nine tenths are seen a single time; roughly 2.9% belongs to the top ten.

The material sequenced was PBMCs or T cells enriched from blood (not recorded which). This TCR was sampled from a woman aged 45-65 years who had been exposed to COVID-19. V usage is TRBV3-1 (or the pseudogene TRBV3-2) and J usage is TRBJ2-1, with a possible D match to TRBD1 (5 bases). The chain's CDR3 is CASSTWGRNEQFF. Written as DNA, the CDR3 is TGTGCCAGCAGCACCTGGGGCCGGAATGAGCAGTTCTTC.